This T cell receptor beta chain appears in the sequencing data of a study of blood T cell repertoires in COVID-19. Study summary: COVID-19 samples from acute and convalescent phases originated in the United States, Italy and Spain. Sample material is recorded as cDNA or gDNA derived from T cells, B-cell-depleted T cells, or PBMCs.

This table comes from immunoSEQ multiplex PCR, and its TCRdb copy is limited to in-frame clones, with some not included. Of about 25,000 clones in the sample, roughly four fifths are singletons; the top ten hold around 26%. The CDR3 sequence is 14 residues long. Germline V gene data show CDR1 as LGHNA and CDR2 as YNFKEQ. The trim removed 0 bases at V and 4 bases at J, leaving 3 bases unmatched. This clone occurred a few times. The origin of this receptor is a human donor in a cohort sampled during active COVID-19. What was sequenced was peripheral blood. The J gene is TRBJ2-7, the V gene TRBV4-2, with 7 positions matching TRBD1. The DNA of the CDR3 is TGTGCCAGCAGCCAAGACCAGACAGGGTACGAGCAGTACTTC. This encodes CASSQDQTGYEQYF.